The clone carrying this TCR beta chain came up many times. Its antigen remains unidentified. With V trimmed by 4 bases and J by 8 bases, 6 bases remained unmatched. CDR1 is SGHRS and CDR2 is YFSETQ in the germline V gene. This CDR3 region has 14 residues. The sample comes from a study of CD8 T cells in ankylosing spondylitis. General study results and limits: Clones that were linked to disease were CD8+ and were relatively rare in peripheral blood.

Using its own MiXCR run on the 5' RACE reads, TCRdb lists one record per CDR3 protein. The profile covers roughly 60,000 distinct CDR3 sequences, with 6.2% appearing a single time and approximately 4.5% taken by the ten largest. The sequencing input was synovial fluid, either unsorted or a sorted T cell fraction (not recorded which). This chain joins TRBV5-1 and TRBJ2-4; 10 bases agree with TRBD1. The clonotype originates from a male donor with ankylosing spondylitis. The CDR3 DNA follows: TGCGCCAGCAGCATCCGACAGGGGGCGGACATTCAGTACTTC. It codes for CASSIRQGADIQYF.